Presented here are 31 T cell receptor beta chains from one specimen sequenced in a study of T-cell memory formation after mild COVID-19. Via MiXCR, TCRdb re-called the 5' RACE reads, giving one row per CDR3 protein. The sample lists about 150,000 distinct CDR3 sequences; roughly 6.2% were seen once. Input material: PBMCs or a T cell subset sorted from them (not recorded which). These TCRs come from an adult woman who had mild COVID-19 (a few samples of this study predate the infection). Cell type and time point are not known.

This clonotype was recorded a few times. One end of the junction varies from germline; a read error may be responsible. This sequence joins TRBV2 and TRBJ2-1; 8 bases are a match to TRBD2. Germline CDR1 reads SNHLY; CDR2 reads FYNNEI. The CDR3 has 13 amino acids. CDR3 sequence: CASREGSSGVQFF. CDR3 nucleotide sequence: TGTGCCAGCAGGGAAGGTAGTAGCGGGGTCCAATTCTTC.

The table lists this clonotype with many counts. The chain employs TRBV5-4 and TRBJ2-1, with 9 bases lining up with TRBD2. V shed 4 bases, J shed 5 bases, and the junction held 7 bases outside the gene matches. Germline V lookup: CDR1 SGHNT, CDR2 YYREEE (reference sequence). The CDR3 covers 15 residues. CDR3 amino acids: CASSVSGGRDNEQFF. The CDR3 DNA reads as TGTGCCAGCAGCGTTAGCGGGGGCCGAGACAATGAGCAGTTCTTC.

The sample holds a few counts of this clonotype. The rearrangement joins TRBV7-3 to TRBJ2-3, with D possibly TRBD1 on 5 matching bases. CDR1 SGHTA and CDR2 FQGTGA come from the germline V gene. The CDR3 sequence is 16 residues long. Trimming removed 5 bases from V and 1 base from J, with 16 bases in between. DNA of the CDR3: TGTGCCAGCAGCATAGGGGTTCCTACCGGCACAGATACGCAGTATTTT. It encodes CASSIGVPTGTDTQYF.

The chain carries TRBV20-1 and TRBJ2-2; D possibly matches TRBD1 or TRBD2 (5 bases each). Trimming removed 3 bases at V and 0 bases at J, with 14 bases between. Looked up from germline, CDR1 is DFQATT and CDR2 is SNEGSKA (reference sequence). The CDR3 has 16 residues. CDR3 amino acids: CSARVSGTANTGELFF. In nucleotides, the CDR3 is TGCAGTGCTAGGGTCTCAGGGACGGCGAACACCGGGGAGCTGTTTTTT.

This clonotype showed up many times. V is TRBV12-5 and J is TRBJ2-1, with 12 bases that match TRBD2. The V and J ends lost 0 bases and 9 bases, in that order; junction bases with no gene match: 6. The CDR3 has 16 residues. CDR1 and CDR2 from the germline V gene are LGHNT and FRNRAP. CDR3 amino acids: CASGLVLAGGLFEQFF. Here the CDR3 DNA reads TGTGCTAGTGGTTTGGTACTAGCGGGAGGTTTATTTGAGCAGTTCTTC. The whole variable domain, remainder taken from reference TRBV12-5 and TRBJ2-1, is DARVTQTPRHKVTEMGQEVTMRCQPILGHNTVFWYRQTMMQGLELLAYFRNRAPLDDSGMPKDRFSAEMPDATLATLKIQPSEPRDSAVYFCASGLVLAGGLFEQFFGPGTRLTVL.

The chain is built from TRBV10-3 and TRBJ2-5; TRBD2 might be the D (7 bases). Germline V gene data show CDR1 as ENHRY and CDR2 as SYGVKD. The CDR3 has 14 amino acids. V lost 4 bases, J lost 2 bases, and 11 bases lay in between. This chain's CDR3 is CAISVAGAQETQYF. The CDR3 DNA reads TGTGCCATCAGTGTTGCGGGGGCACAAGAGACCCAGTACTTC.

In the case of this clonotype: Mismatch with germline at one junction end may stem from a read error. V and J are TRBV18 and TRBJ2-3, with D uncertain. There are 16 residues in the CDR3. Germline V gene sequence: CDR1 KGHSH, CDR2 LQKENI. Here the CDR3 DNA reads TGTGCCAGCTCACCAAAGGGATTACGAAGCACAGATACGCAGTACTTT. Translating gives CASSPKGLRSTDTQYF.

This clonotype appeared a few times. The CDR3 nucleotides read TGTGCCACCAGCAGACCCCTTGGGGGGGGAGCCCTGGTTCGAGCTTTCTTT. Translation gives CATSRPLGGGALVRAFF. The chain employs TRBV15 and TRBJ1-1; the D gene is possibly TRBD1 (5 bases). Germline-derived CDR1 and CDR2 are LNHNV and YYDKDF (reference sequence). The CDR3 covers 17 residues. The ends were cut back, 2 bases at V and 10 bases at J, with 26 bases in the middle. The variable domain in full, with the rest retrieved from reference TRBV15 and TRBJ1-1, is DAMVIQNPRYQVTQFGKPVTLSCSQTLNHNVMYWYQQKSSQAPKLLFHYYDKDFNNEADTPDNFQSRRPNTSFCFLDIRSPGLGDTAMYLCATSRPLGGGALVRAFFGQGTRLTVV.

This clonotype showed up just a few times. V and J are TRBV6-2 or TRBV6-3 and TRBJ1-5; the D gene is possibly TRBD1 (5 bases). The CDR3 sequence is 15 residues long. Germline V lookup: CDR1 MNHEY, CDR2 SVGEGT. V shed 0 bases and J shed 1 base, with 7 bases lying between them. The CDR3 protein is CASSYSWGSNQPQHF. The CDR3 DNA reads TGTGCCAGCAGTTACTCGTGGGGGAGCAATCAGCCCCAGCATTTT.

This clonotype was seen a few times. This chain links TRBV18 with TRBJ2-5; 7 bases align to TRBD1. The junction had 0 bases not matched to a gene; V was cut back by 6 bases and J by 2 bases. Germline-derived CDR1 and CDR2 are KGHSH and LQKENI. CDR3 length: 12 residues. The CDR3 DNA reads TGTGCCAGCTCGACAGGGCAAGAGACCCAGTACTTC. Translated: CASSTGQETQYF.

The genes are TRBV5-1 and TRBJ2-1, with 12 bases aligning to TRBD1. V shed 4 bases, J shed 9 bases, and the junction held 8 bases outside the gene matches. Germline V gives CDR1 SGHRS, CDR2 YFSETQ. The CDR3 has 15 amino acids. Here the CDR3 DNA reads TGCGCCAGCAGCCCGTCCGGGACAGGGGGCACTGAGCAGTTCTTC. Its translation: CASSPSGTGGTEQFF.

This clonotype was seen only a few times. J is TRBJ2-1 and V is TRBV5-4; D perhaps matches TRBD1 (8 bases). Looked up from germline, CDR1 is SGHNT and CDR2 is YYREEE (reference sequence). V was trimmed by 6 bases and J by 7 bases, leaving 26 bases between them. This CDR3 has 17 residues. CDR3: CASTDGGGRGRTNEQFF. DNA of the CDR3: TGTGCCAGCACCGATGGGGGGGGCAGGGGGCGCACAAATGAGCAGTTCTTC.

To note about this clonotype: One end of the junction does not line up with germline, which may come from a read error. The chain employs TRBV7-7 and TRBJ2-1; 10 bases line up with TRBD2. Germline values: CDR1 SSHAT, CDR2 FNYEAQ (reference sequence). This CDR3 has 17 amino acids. The CDR3 DNA sequence: TGTGCTAGCAGCGCGTCCTCAGCGGGAGGGCCCCTCAATGAGCAGTTCTTC. This encodes CASSASSAGGPLNEQFF.

This clonotype was observed at least ten times. The chain employs TRBV11-2 and TRBJ2-1; 7 nucleotides agree with TRBD2. V lost 2 bases, J lost 3 bases, and 7 bases stayed unmatched. This CDR3 is 16 amino acids long. Germline CDR1 reads SGHAT; CDR2 reads FQNNGV. The CDR3 reads CASSLTAGTNYNEQFF. CDR3 bases: TGTGCCAGCAGCTTAACCGCCGGGACTAACTACAATGAGCAGTTCTTC.

This chain's CDR3 is CASSPGQHKRRTDTQYF. The CDR3, as DNA: TGTGCCAGCAGTCCCGGGCAACATAAGCGGCGCACAGATACGCAGTATTTT. The gene calls are TRBV6-2 or TRBV6-3 and TRBJ2-3; tentatively, D is TRBD2 (5 bases). Trimming removed 5 bases from V and 1 base from J, with 19 bases in between. This CDR3 spans 17 amino acids. Germline V lookup: CDR1 MNHEY, CDR2 SVGEGT.

V usage is TRBV7-9 and J usage is TRBJ1-5; 7 bases fit TRBD1. The V and J ends lost 5 bases and 4 bases, in that order; junction bases with no gene match: 11. Germline V gene data show CDR1 as SEHNR and CDR2 as FQNEAQ (reference sequence). The CDR3 runs to 16 residues. In DNA, the CDR3 is TGTGCCAGCAGCCCCCAGGGCGGGACAGATAATCAGCCCCAGCATTTT. This translates into CASSPQGGTDNQPQHF.

This clonotype was recorded many times. The chain joins TRBV5-1 to TRBJ2-3, with D perhaps matching TRBD1 (6 bases). The CDR3 sequence is 15 residues long. Germline lookup yields CDR1 SGHRS and CDR2 YFSETQ. Trimming cost V 1 base and J 5 bases, with 14 bases left between them. CDR3 in amino acids: CASSLFQGSGDTQYF. In DNA form, the CDR3 reads TGCGCCAGCAGCTTGTTTCAGGGGTCGGGAGATACGCAGTATTTT.

In this sample, this clonotype turned up a few times. The J gene is TRBJ1-2, the V gene TRBV9; D is possibly TRBD1 (6 bases). Trimming shortened V by 4 bases and J by 6 bases, and 22 bases separated the two germline ends. The CDR3 is made up of 16 amino acids. The germline V gene encodes CDR1 SGDLS and CDR2 YYNGEE. CDR3 nucleotides: TGTGCCAGCAGCAAACGGGACACCGTTTTGGTTAATGGCTACACCTTC. This encodes CASSKRDTVLVNGYTF.

The sample holds many counts of this clonotype. The genes are TRBV12-3 or TRBV12-4 and TRBJ1-1; D is ambiguous. Trimming removed 3 bases from V and 10 bases from J, with 12 bases in between. This CDR3 is built from 12 residues. In nucleotides, the CDR3 is TGTGCCAGCAGTTTTCCCAGTACGGCAGCTTTCTTT. Amino acids: CASSFPSTAAFF.

This clonotype appeared many times. J is TRBJ1-2 and V is TRBV20-1; the D is unclear. CDR1 DFQATT and CDR2 SNEGSKA come from the germline V gene (reference sequence). Trimming stripped 3 bases from V and 6 bases from J, with 2 bases between. This CDR3 is built from 9 residues. Here the CDR3 reads CSASHGYTF. The DNA of the CDR3 is TGCAGTGCTAGTCATGGCTACACCTTC.

The chain has TRBV9 and TRBJ2-7, with D uncertain. With 4 bases removed from V and 2 bases from J, the gap between germline ends came to 22 bases. CDR3 length: 17 residues. From germline, CDR1 is SGDLS and CDR2 YYNGEE. CDR3 in amino acids: CASSLTAGQSFPYEQYF. CDR3 coding DNA: TGTGCCAGCAGCTTAACCGCCGGTCAGTCCTTCCCCTACGAGCAGTACTTC.

This clonotype was seen more than once but under ten times. The chain carries TRBV6-5 and TRBJ1-2; tentatively, D is TRBD1 (5 bases). The V end was cut by 6 bases, the J end by 4 bases, with 15 bases between. The CDR3 contains 14 residues. Germline loops: CDR1 MNHEY, CDR2 SVGAGI. The CDR3 loop is CASRNRDWIYGYTF. DNA of the CDR3: TGTGCCAGCAGAAACCGGGACTGGATCTATGGCTACACCTTC.

Concerning this clonotype itself: Compared with germline, one end of the junction differs, possibly owing to a read error. The chain is built from TRBV5-4 and TRBJ1-2, with 7 bases aligning to TRBD1. The CDR3 loop spans 14 amino acids. Germline V CDR1 and CDR2: SGHNT, YYREEE (reference sequence). CDR3 DNA: TGTGCCAGCAGATTGGACAGGACTAACTATGGCTACACCTTC. Protein: CASRLDRTNYGYTF.

The chain is built from TRBV10-3 and TRBJ1-2, with 8 bases lining up with TRBD1. V was clipped by 5 bases and J by 4 bases; unmatched bases: 6. This CDR3 is 14 amino acids long. Germline values: CDR1 ENHRY, CDR2 SYGVKD. The chain's CDR3 is CAISQQGEGYGYTF. The CDR3 coding sequence is TGTGCCATCAGTCAACAGGGGGAAGGCTATGGCTACACCTTC.

This clonotype was found many times. The V gene is TRBV12-5, the J gene TRBJ2-1; D is unclear. V lost 5 bases to trimming and J lost 10 bases, with 12 bases between them. The CDR3 consists of 12 residues. Looked up from germline, CDR1 is LGHNT and CDR2 is FRNRAP. This CDR3 is CASGPDLWEQFF. DNA of the CDR3: TGTGCTAGTGGTCCAGACCTATGGGAGCAGTTCTTC.

This clonotype was observed at least ten times. The rearrangement uses TRBV30 and TRBJ1-1, with no clear D. The CDR3 spans 14 residues. Germline CDR1 is GTSNPN and CDR2 is SVGIG (reference sequence). V lost 4 bases and J lost 0, with 12 bases in between. The chain's CDR3 is CAWNSGRLNTEAFF. Here the CDR3 DNA reads TGTGCCTGGAACAGCGGAAGATTGAACACTGAAGCTTTCTTT.

This clonotype has more than one count but fewer than ten. The J gene is TRBJ2-5, the V gene TRBV24-1; D gene uncertain. The CDR3 consists of 11 residues. V was shortened by 4 bases and J by 3 bases, with 2 bases between the two germline ends. Per the germline V gene, CDR1 is KGHDR and CDR2 is SFDVKD. CDR3 residues: CATSEKETQYF. In DNA form, the CDR3 reads TGTGCCACCAGTGAAAAAGAGACCCAGTACTTC.

This clonotype was recorded at least ten times. V is TRBV7-2 and J is TRBJ2-1; TRBD2 aligns across 7 bases. V trimming: 5 bases; J trimming: 8 bases; junction bases outside the gene matches: 12. CDR1 is SGHTA, CDR2 FQGNSA, per germline. There are 15 residues in the CDR3. CDR3 DNA sequence: TGTGCCAGCAGCCCCTGGACTAGAATCATGGATGAGCAGTTCTTC. Its translation: CASSPWTRIMDEQFF.

This clonotype occurred a few times. The chain is built from TRBV6-2 or TRBV6-3 and TRBJ2-7; 8 bases line up with TRBD2. CDR3 length equals 15 residues. Germline V gene lookup returns CDR1 MNHEY and CDR2 SVGEGT. The ends lost 7 bases at V and 0 bases at J; junction bases unmatched: 8. The CDR3 loop reads CASTPRGGGSYEQYF. The CDR3 region has the DNA TGTGCCAGCACCCCTCGGGGGGGCGGCTCCTACGAGCAGTACTTC.

This clonotype was seen at least ten times. The chain has TRBV4-3 and TRBJ1-2, with 7 nucleotides matching TRBD1. J lost 4 bases, V lost 0 bases, and 11 bases had no gene match. CDR1 LGHNA and CDR2 YSLEER come from the germline V gene. CDR3 size: 17 residues. CDR3 sequence: CASSQDSSAGGAYGYTF. DNA for the CDR3: TGCGCCAGCAGCCAAGATAGTTCAGCAGGGGGGGCCTATGGCTACACCTTC.

This clonotype was seen a handful of times. V is TRBV5-5 and J is TRBJ2-2; tentatively, D is TRBD1 (6 bases). Germline V gives CDR1 SGHKS, CDR2 YYEKEE (reference sequence). The CDR3 is 16 amino acids. Trimming took 4 bases from V and 4 from J, leaving 17 bases between them. CDR3 residues: CASSPGIRGSTGELFF. Written as DNA, the CDR3 is TGTGCCAGCAGCCCAGGGATAAGGGGGTCCACCGGGGAGCTGTTTTTT.